Listed below are T cell receptor beta chains from one sample, sequenced in a study of cytomegalovirus exposure and HLA in healthy donors. Using immunoSEQ multiplex PCR, the repertoire was profiled, and TCRdb retains in-frame clones only, with some absent. The table has fewer than 100,000 clones, 65% to 80% seen once. The sequenced material came from PBMCs. These receptors came from a man aged 60 to 75 in good health and CMV-seropositive. The CDR3 runs from the conserved cysteine through the conserved F or W. A D gene is named only where the DNA matches it firmly. The size of a clone is reported for some rows only, either as once, few or many, or as a class for expanded clones.

v_call	clone_size	d_call	j_call	cdr3_nt	cdr3_aa
TRBV27	-	TRBD1	TRBJ2-5	TGTGCCAGCAGTTTATACAGGGGGCAAGAGACCCAGTACTTC	CASSLYRGQETQYF
TRBV7-9	-	-	TRBJ1-1	TGTTCCAGCAGCTTAATATGGGGCAGACAAAACACTGAAGCTTTCTTT	CSSSLIWGRQNTEAFF
TRBV7-3	-	-	TRBJ2-5	TGTGCCAGCAGCTTGGGGGCTAACCAAGAGACCCAGTACTTC	CASSLGANQETQYF
TRBV6-1	-	-	TRBJ2-4	TGTGCCAGCAGTGAAAGTATGGCAGGGACATCCATTCAGTACTTC	CASSESMAGTSIQYF
TRBV29-1	-	-	TRBJ2-7	TGCAGCGTTGTGAGGGGGTTCCCCTACGAGCAGTACTTC	CSVVRGFPYEQYF
TRBV7-6	-	TRBD1	TRBJ2-6	TGTGCCAGCAGCTTAGGCCCACAGGGGAGCCGGTGGGGGGCCAACGTCCTGACTTTC	CASSLGPQGSRWGANVLTF
TRBV27	-	-	TRBJ1-1	TGTGCCAGCACCCCCGGATGGACAGAGAACACTGAAGCTTTCTTT	CASTPGWTENTEAFF
TRBV6-5	few	TRBD1	TRBJ1-5	TGTGCCAGCAGAAAGGGACAGGGGAGCAATCAGCCCCAGCATTTT	CASRKGQGSNQPQHF
TRBV7-9	-	-	TRBJ1-1	TGTGCCAGCAGAAACCTTCGGGGTAAGAACACTGAAGCTTTCTTT	CASRNLRGKNTEAFF
TRBV7-9	once	-	TRBJ2-7	TGTGCCAGCAGCTTGCGGGACTACGAGCAGTACTTC	CASSLRDYEQYF
TRBV30	once	-	TRBJ1-4	TGTGCCTGGAGTGTAAGGGGTGAAAAACTGTTTTTT	CAWSVRGEKLFF
TRBV29-1	-	TRBD1	TRBJ1-2	TGCAGCGTCGCTGGGACAGATATCGGCTACACCTTC	CSVAGTDIGYTF
TRBV6-5	-	TRBD1	TRBJ1-1	TGTGCCAGCAGTTACTCCGGGACAGGGGGCACTGAAGCTTTCTTT	CASSYSGTGGTEAFF
TRBV30	-	TRBD2	TRBJ2-7	TGTGCCTGGAGTGCTGGGCTAGCGGGGATTAATAACTTC	CAWSAGLAGINNF
TRBV28	-	TRBD2	TRBJ2-5	TGTGCCAGCAAATCGCTCAGGGTACCTTTAGGGAGGGAGCAGTACTTC	CASKSLRVPLGREQYF
TRBV27	-	TRBD1	TRBJ2-1	TGTGCCAGCAGTGTTGACAGGGGGCCCTACAATGAGCAGTTCTTC	CASSVDRGPYNEQFF
TRBV7-9	-	-	TRBJ1-5	TGTTCCAGCAGCTTAAGTGAGGGCGGTCAGCCCCAGCATTTT	CSSSLSEGGQPQHF
TRBV9	-	TRBD1	TRBJ2-2	TGTGCCAGCAGCGTAGCGAGACAGGGGACCGGGGAGCTGTTTTTT	CASSVARQGTGELFF
TRBV5-1	-	-	TRBJ2-1	TGCGCCAGCAGCTTGGCTGAGTCGGTCTCCTACAATGAGCAGTTCTTC	CASSLAESVSYNEQFF
TRBV29-1	-	TRBD2	TRBJ2-1	TGCAGCGTCATGCGGGGGGGCGTTGAGCAGTTCTTC	CSVMRGGVEQFF
TRBV6-1	-	-	TRBJ1-2	TGTGCCAGCAGACAGGGAAACTATGGCTACACCTTC	CASRQGNYGYTF
TRBV6-1	-	TRBD1	TRBJ2-3	TGTGCCAGCAGTGAAACACAGGGGGCTTATGACACAGATACGCAGTATTTT	CASSETQGAYDTDTQYF
TRBV27	once	-	TRBJ1-5	TGTGCCAGCAGTTTTCGGGCCGCGGGGGTAGATCAGCCCCAGCATTTT	CASSFRAAGVDQPQHF
TRBV7-9	-	-	TRBJ1-5	TGTGCCAGCAGCTTAGTGGGGCCCGGACAGCCCCAGCATTTT	CASSLVGPGQPQHF
TRBV27	-	TRBD1	TRBJ2-7	TGTGCCAGCAGTTTTCAACAGGGGTTACCCTACGAGCAGTACTTC	CASSFQQGLPYEQYF
TRBV27	-	-	TRBJ2-2	TGTGCCAGCAGTTTTGGGGGGGCGACCGGGGAGCTGTTTTTT	CASSFGGATGELFF
TRBV5-6	-	-	TRBJ1-1	TGTGCCAGCAGGACTGTGGGGGCGAACACTGAAGCTTTCTTT	CASRTVGANTEAFF
TRBV7-2	-	TRBD1	TRBJ1-5	TGTGCCAGCAGCTCACCGACAGGGGTGGGCAATCAGCCCCAGCATTTT	CASSSPTGVGNQPQHF
TRBV30	-	TRBD2	TRBJ2-7	TGTGCCTGGAGTGTAGTAGCGGGGAGCGAGCAGTACTTC	CAWSVVAGSEQYF
TRBV5-1	-	TRBD1	TRBJ1-1	TGCGCCAGCAGCTTGGGGGACAGGATGAACACTGAAGCTTTCTTT	CASSLGDRMNTEAFF
TRBV10-3	-	-	TRBJ1-1	TGTGCCATCAGGATGACGGTCGGGACTGAAGCTTTCTTT	CAIRMTVGTEAFF
TRBV6-1	-	-	TRBJ2-5	TGTGCCAGCAGTGAAGTGGCAGGGCGAAACCAGTACTTC	CASSEVAGRNQYF
TRBV6-5	-	TRBD1	TRBJ2-5	TGTGCCAGCAGTTACTTAACAGGGGTGAAAGAGACCCAGTACTTC	CASSYLTGVKETQYF
TRBV18	-	-	TRBJ2-7	TGTGCCAGCTCACCTTACACGATCCCCGGGAGTAGCGAGCAGTACTTC	CASSPYTIPGSSEQYF
TRBV19	-	-	TRBJ2-7	TGTGCCAGTAGCGACAGGAACTACGAGCAGTACTTC	CASSDRNYEQYF
TRBV27	-	-	TRBJ2-7	TGTGCCAGCAGGAAGCCGGGGGTTACCTCCTACGAGCAGTACTTC	CASRKPGVTSYEQYF
TRBV5-4	-	TRBD2	TRBJ2-5	TGTGCCAGCAGCTCGGGGGGTATGGAGGAGACCCAGTACTTC	CASSSGGMEETQYF
TRBV6-5	few	TRBD2	TRBJ2-1	TGTGCCAGCAGTTACCCGGCTAGCGGGGGCGGGGATGAGCAGTTCTTC	CASSYPASGGGDEQFF
TRBV29-1	-	-	TRBJ2-5	TGCAGCGTTGAAGATGGAGGTCAACAAGAGACCCAGTACTTC	CSVEDGGQQETQYF
TRBV5-4	-	-	TRBJ1-5	TGTGCCAGCAGCTTGCTTGGCAGGGCAAGCAATCAGCCCCAGCATTTT	CASSLLGRASNQPQHF
TRBV5-1	-	-	TRBJ1-1	TGCGCCAGCAGCCAAGAATCGGGATTCACTGAAGCTTTCTTT	CASSQESGFTEAFF
TRBV19	once	-	TRBJ1-5	TGTGCCAGTAACAGTCGGCAGGTGCCCTTTAGCAATCAGCCCCAGCATTTT	CASNSRQVPFSNQPQHF
TRBV4-1	-	-	TRBJ1-2	TGCGCCAGCAGCGACTTCTCTGGGCGGTCGGGATCTAACTATGGCTACACCTTC	CASSDFSGRSGSNYGYTF
TRBV19	-	-	TRBJ1-1	TGTGCCAGTAGTCCGGTCGACAGCGCCACTGAAGCTTTCTTT	CASSPVDSATEAFF
TRBV28	-	TRBD1	TRBJ1-3	TGTGCCAGCACAGGGGGGAGCTCTGGTGGAAACACCATATATTTT	CASTGGSSGGNTIYF
TRBV27	-	-	TRBJ2-1	TGTGCCAGCAGACCTCAGGTTAGGAACAATGAGCAGTTCTTC	CASRPQVRNNEQFF
TRBV6-6	few	-	TRBJ2-7	TGTGCCAGCAGCACGCGGGCCTACGAGCAGTACTTC	CASSTRAYEQYF
TRBV7-2	-	-	TRBJ1-6	TGTGCCAGCAGCTTACAACCTTCCGGGGGTAGTGGGTCACCCCTCCACTTT	CASSLQPSGGSGSPLHF
TRBV6-1	-	-	TRBJ1-5	TGTGCCAGCAGTGCTGGGGGCGGCAATCAGCCCCAGCATTTT	CASSAGGGNQPQHF
TRBV10-1	-	-	TRBJ2-3	TGCGCCAGCAGTCCGACAGGCTCCACAGATACGCAGTATTTT	CASSPTGSTDTQYF
TRBV29-1	-	TRBD1	TRBJ2-7	TGCAGCGTTGTGGGGACAGGGGGACCCTACGAGCAGTACTTC	CSVVGTGGPYEQYF
TRBV7-8	-	TRBD1	TRBJ2-1	TGTGCCAGCAGCGCTCTTGCGTTGATTGGGACAGGGGCCTACAATGAGCAGTTCTTC	CASSALALIGTGAYNEQFF
TRBV6-5	-	-	TRBJ1-3	TGTGCCAGCAGTTACTCCCAGGGAGGAAACACCATATATTTT	CASSYSQGGNTIYF
TRBV19	few	-	TRBJ1-1	TGTGCCAGTAGTATAGGGACCCCGGGGACTGAAGCTTTCTTT	CASSIGTPGTEAFF
TRBV18	-	-	TRBJ2-1	TGTGCCAGCTCCCCCCCCAACAACAATGAGCAGTTCTTC	CASSPPNNNEQFF
TRBV19	once	TRBD1	TRBJ1-5	TGTGCCAGTAACCGACAGGGGTTGCCCTATAGCAATCAGCCCCAGCATTTT	CASNRQGLPYSNQPQHF
TRBV27	-	TRBD2	TRBJ2-7	TGTGCCAGCAGCCCTAGCGGTAGCCCCTACGAGCAGTACTTC	CASSPSGSPYEQYF
TRBV27	-	TRBD1	TRBJ2-7	TGTGCCAGCAGTACGGCCGGGACAGGGTATTACGAGCAGTACTTC	CASSTAGTGYYEQYF
TRBV19	-	-	TRBJ2-3	TGTGCCAGTAGTATGGGAGGAGGGTCAGATACGCAGTATTTT	CASSMGGGSDTQYF